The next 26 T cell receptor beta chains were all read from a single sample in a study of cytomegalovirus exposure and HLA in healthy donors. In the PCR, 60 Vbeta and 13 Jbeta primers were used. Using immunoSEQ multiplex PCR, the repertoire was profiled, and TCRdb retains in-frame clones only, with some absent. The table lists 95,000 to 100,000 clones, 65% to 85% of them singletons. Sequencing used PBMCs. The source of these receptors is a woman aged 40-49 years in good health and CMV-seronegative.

The CDR3 sequence: CSVDGQGAGGELFF. The CDR3 region has the DNA TGCAGCGTTGACGGACAGGGGGCCGGCGGGGAGCTGTTTTTT. The chain carries TRBV29-1 and TRBJ2-2, with 11 bases aligning to TRBD1. The germline CDR1 and CDR2 sequences are SQVTM and ANQGSEA. The length of the CDR3 is 14 residues. With V trimmed by 3 bases and J by 7 bases, 4 bases remained unmatched.

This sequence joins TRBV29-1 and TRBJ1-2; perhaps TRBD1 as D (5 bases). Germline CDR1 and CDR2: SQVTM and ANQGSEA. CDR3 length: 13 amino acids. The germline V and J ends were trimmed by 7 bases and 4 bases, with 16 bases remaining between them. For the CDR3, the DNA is TGCAGCGACTCTGGTCCGGGGGGCTATGGCTACACCTTC. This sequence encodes CSDSGPGGYGYTF.

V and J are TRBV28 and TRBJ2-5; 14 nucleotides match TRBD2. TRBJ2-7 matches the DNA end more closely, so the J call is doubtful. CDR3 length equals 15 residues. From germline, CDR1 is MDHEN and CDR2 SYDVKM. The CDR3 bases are TGTGCCAGCAGTAAGGGACTAGCGGGAGCCCACGAGCAGTACTTC. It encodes CASSKGLAGAHEQYF.

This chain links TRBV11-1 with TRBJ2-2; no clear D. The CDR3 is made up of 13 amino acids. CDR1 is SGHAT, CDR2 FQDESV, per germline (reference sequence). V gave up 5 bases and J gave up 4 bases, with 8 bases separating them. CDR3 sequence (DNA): TGTGCCAGCAGCAACCGGGTCACCGGGGAGCTGTTTTTT. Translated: CASSNRVTGELFF.

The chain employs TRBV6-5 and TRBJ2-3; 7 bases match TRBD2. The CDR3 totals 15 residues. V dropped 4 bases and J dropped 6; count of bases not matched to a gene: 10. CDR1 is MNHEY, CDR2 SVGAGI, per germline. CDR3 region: CASSSDGLVVDTQYF. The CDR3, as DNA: TGTGCCAGCAGTTCCGACGGACTAGTTGTTGATACGCAGTATTTT.

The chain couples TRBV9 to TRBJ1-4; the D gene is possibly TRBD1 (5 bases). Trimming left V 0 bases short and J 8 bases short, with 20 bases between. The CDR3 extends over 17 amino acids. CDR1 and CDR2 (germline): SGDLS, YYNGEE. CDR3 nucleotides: TGTGCCAGCAGCGTAGCCCCCGCGGGGACGAGCGGGGAAAAACTGTTTTTT. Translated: CASSVAPAGTSGEKLFF.

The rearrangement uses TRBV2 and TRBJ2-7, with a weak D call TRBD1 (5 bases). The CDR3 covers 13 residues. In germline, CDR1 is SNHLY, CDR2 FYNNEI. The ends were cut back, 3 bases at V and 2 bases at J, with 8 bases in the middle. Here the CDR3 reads CASSDLTAYEQYF. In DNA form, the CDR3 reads TGTGCCAGCAGTGATCTGACAGCCTACGAGCAGTACTTC.

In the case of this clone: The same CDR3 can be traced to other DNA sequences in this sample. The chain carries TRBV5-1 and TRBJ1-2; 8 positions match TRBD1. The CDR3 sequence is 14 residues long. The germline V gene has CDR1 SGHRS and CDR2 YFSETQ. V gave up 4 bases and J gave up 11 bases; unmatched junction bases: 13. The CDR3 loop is CASSLDRGHWTYTF. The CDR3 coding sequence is TGCGCCAGCAGCCTAGACAGGGGTCACTGGACGTACACCTTC.

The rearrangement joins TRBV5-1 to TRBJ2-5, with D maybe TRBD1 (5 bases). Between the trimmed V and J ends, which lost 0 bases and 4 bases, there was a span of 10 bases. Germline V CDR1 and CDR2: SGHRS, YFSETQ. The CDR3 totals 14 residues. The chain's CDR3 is CASSLGQGGETQYF. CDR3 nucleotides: TGCGCCAGCAGCTTGGGTCAGGGCGGAGAGACCCAGTACTTC.

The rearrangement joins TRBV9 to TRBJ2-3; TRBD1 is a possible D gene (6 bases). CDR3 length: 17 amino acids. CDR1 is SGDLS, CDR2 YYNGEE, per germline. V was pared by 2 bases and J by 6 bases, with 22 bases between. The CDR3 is CASSVLGTILSSDTQYF. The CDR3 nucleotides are TGTGCCAGCAGCGTCCTGGGGACAATCTTAAGTTCGGATACGCAGTATTTT. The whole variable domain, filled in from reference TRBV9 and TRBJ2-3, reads DSGVTQTPKHLITATGQRVTLRCSPRSGDLSVYWYQQSLDQGLQFLIQYYNGEERAKGNILERFSAQQFPDLHSELNLSSLELGDSALYFCASSVLGTILSSDTQYFGPGTRLTVL.

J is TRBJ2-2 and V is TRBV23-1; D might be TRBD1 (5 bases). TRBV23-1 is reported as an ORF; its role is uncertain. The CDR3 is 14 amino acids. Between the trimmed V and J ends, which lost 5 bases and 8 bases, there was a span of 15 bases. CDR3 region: CASSESRVAGELFF. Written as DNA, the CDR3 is TGCGCCAGCAGTGAGTCCAGGGTGGCGGGGGAGCTGTTTTTT.

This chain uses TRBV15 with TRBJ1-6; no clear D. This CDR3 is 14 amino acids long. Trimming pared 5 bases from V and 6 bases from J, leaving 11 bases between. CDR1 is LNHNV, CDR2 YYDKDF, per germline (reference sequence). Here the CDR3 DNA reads TGTGCCACCAGCGCAGGCCTGATTAATTCACCCCTCCACTTT. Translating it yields CATSAGLINSPLHF.

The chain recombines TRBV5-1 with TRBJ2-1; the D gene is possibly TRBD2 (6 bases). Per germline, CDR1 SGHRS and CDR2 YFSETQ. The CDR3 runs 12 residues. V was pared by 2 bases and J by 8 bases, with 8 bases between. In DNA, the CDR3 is TGCGCCAGCAGCTTTCCGGGGGATGAGCAGTTCTTC. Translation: CASSFPGDEQFF.

CDR3 residues: CASQEGAKNIQYF. In DNA form, the CDR3 reads TGTGCCAGCCAGGAGGGGGCCAAAAACATTCAGTACTTC. This chain connects TRBV6-1 to TRBJ2-4; the D gene is possibly TRBD2 (6 bases). Trimming cost V 8 bases and J 1 base, with 9 bases left between them. Germline-derived CDR1 and CDR2 are MNHNS and SASEGT. This CDR3 region has 13 residues.

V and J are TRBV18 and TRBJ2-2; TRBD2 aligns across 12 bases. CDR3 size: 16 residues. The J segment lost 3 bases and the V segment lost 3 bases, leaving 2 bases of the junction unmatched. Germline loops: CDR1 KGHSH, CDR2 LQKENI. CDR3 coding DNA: TGTGCCAGCTCACCTCTAGCGGGGGGGCACACCGGGGAGCTGTTTTTT. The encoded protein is CASSPLAGGHTGELFF.

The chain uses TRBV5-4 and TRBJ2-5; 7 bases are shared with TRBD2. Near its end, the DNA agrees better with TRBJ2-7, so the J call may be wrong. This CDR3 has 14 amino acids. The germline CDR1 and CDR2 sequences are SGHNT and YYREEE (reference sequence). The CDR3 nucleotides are TGTGCCAGCAGCTTCGGCGGGGGCTCCTACGAGCAGTACTTC. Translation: CASSFGGGSYEQYF.

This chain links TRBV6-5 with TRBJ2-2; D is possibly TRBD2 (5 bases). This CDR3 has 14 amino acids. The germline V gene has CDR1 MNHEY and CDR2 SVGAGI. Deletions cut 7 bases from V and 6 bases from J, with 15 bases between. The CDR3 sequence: CASNTRGNSGELFF. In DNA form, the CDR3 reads TGTGCCAGCAATACAAGAGGGAATTCCGGGGAGCTGTTTTTT.

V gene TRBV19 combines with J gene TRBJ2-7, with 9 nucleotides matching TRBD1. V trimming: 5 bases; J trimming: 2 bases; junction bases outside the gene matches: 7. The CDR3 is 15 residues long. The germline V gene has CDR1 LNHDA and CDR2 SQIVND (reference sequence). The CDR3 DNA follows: TGTGCCAGTAGTCCTCGACAGGGGGGGACCTACGAGCAGTACTTC. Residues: CASSPRQGGTYEQYF.

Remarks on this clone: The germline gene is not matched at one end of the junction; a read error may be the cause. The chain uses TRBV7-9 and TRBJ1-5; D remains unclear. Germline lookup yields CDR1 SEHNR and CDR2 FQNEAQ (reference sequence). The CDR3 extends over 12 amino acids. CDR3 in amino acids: CSSSSENQPQHF. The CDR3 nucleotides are TGTTCCAGCAGCTCTGAGAATCAGCCCCAGCATTTT.

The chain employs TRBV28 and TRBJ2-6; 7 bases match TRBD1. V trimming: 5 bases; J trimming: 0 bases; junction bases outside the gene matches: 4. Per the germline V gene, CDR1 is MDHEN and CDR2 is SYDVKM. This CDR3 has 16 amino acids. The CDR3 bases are TGTGCCAGCAGTACAGGGGTGCGCTCTGGGGCCAACGTCCTGACTTTC. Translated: CASSTGVRSGANVLTF. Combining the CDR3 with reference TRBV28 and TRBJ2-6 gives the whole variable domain DVKVTQSSRYLVKRTGEKVFLECVQDMDHENMFWYRQDPGLGLRLIYFSYDVKMKEKGDIPEGYSVSREKKERFSLILESASTNQTSMYLCASSTGVRSGANVLTFGAGSRLTVL.

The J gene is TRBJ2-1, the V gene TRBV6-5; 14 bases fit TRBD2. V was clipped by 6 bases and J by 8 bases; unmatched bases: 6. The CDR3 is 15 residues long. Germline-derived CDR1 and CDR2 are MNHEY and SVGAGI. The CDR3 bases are TGTGCCAGCAGCCTCGGGACTAGCGGGAGACATGAGCAGTTCTTC. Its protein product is CASSLGTSGRHEQFF.

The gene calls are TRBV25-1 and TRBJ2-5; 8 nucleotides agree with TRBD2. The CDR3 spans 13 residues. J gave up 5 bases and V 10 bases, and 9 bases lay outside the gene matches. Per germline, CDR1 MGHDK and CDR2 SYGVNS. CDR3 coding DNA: TGTGCCACCAACCCGGGAGGGTGGGAGACCCAGTACTTC. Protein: CATNPGGWETQYF.

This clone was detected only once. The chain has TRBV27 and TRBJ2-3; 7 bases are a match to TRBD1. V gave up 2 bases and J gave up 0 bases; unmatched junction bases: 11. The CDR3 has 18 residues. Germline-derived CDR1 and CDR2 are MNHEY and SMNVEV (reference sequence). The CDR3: CASSLANRGRGSTDTQYF. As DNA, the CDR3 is TGTGCCAGCAGTTTAGCAAACAGGGGAAGGGGAAGCACAGATACGCAGTATTTT.

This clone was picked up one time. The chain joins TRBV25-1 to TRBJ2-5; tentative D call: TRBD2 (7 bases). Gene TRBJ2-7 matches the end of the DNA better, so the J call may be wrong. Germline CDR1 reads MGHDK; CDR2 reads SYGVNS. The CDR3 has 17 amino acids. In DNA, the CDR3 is TGTGCCAGCAGTGATAGCCTCGGGGGGCCCACCTCCTACGAGCAGTACTTC. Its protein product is CASSDSLGGPTSYEQYF.

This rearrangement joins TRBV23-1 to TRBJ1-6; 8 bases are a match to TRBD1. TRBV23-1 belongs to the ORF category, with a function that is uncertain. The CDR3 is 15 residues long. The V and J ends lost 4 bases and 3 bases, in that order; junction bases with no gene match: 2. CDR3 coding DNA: TGCGCCAGCAGTCGAGGACAGGGCTATAATTCACCCCTCCACTTT. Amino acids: CASSRGQGYNSPLHF.

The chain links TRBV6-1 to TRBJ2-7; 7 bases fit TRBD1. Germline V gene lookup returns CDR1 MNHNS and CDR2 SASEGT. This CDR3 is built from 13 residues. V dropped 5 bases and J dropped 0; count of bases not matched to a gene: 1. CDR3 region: CASSRQGSYEQYF. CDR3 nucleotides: TGTGCCAGCAGTCGACAGGGCTCCTACGAGCAGTACTTC.